This T cell receptor (beta chain) was identified in a study of blood T cell repertoires in COVID-19. As for the study in general: The United States, Italy and Spain provided the acute and convalescent COVID-19 samples.

The protocol was immunoSEQ multiplex PCR, while the TCRdb copy is restricted to in-frame clones and leaves out a portion. The table shows more than 300,000 clones, with roughly 80% occurring only once. Germline trimming cut 8 bases from V and 2 bases from J; bases unmatched to any gene: 8. Germline assignment: CDR1 LNHNV and CDR2 YYDKDF (reference sequence). CDR3 length: 15 amino acids. Symptom resolution, clearance, or two negative PCRs marked donors in Cohort 3 as recovered. This rearrangement joins TRBV15 to TRBJ1-3; TRBD1 agrees at 8 bases. The TCR was taken from a woman aged 50 to 60 who had recovered from COVID-19. The sequenced sample consisted of PBMCs or T cells enriched from blood (not recorded which). CDR3 nucleotides: TGTGCCACCGGCAAGACAGGGGTGGCTGGAAACACCATATATTTT. Translating it yields CATGKTGVAGNTIYF.